This T cell receptor beta chain was sequenced during a study of spatial heterogeneity in lung cancer. The time point here: blood at routine non-recurrence follow-up after resection. The CDR3 is made up of 15 amino acids. Trimming at V came to 3 bases and at J to 2 bases, leaving 7 bases not matched to a gene. The germline gives CDR1 SGHRS, CDR2 YFSETQ. Each CDR3 protein gets one entry after TCRdb re-called the 5' RACE reads with MiXCR. The repertoire holds 110,000 or so distinct CDR3 sequences, with 11% as singletons. Material: PBMCs, obtained at follow-up. This receptor was taken from a female donor with early-stage non-small cell lung cancer. The chain links TRBV5-1 to TRBJ2-5, with 7 bases lining up with TRBD1. This CDR3 reads CASSSQTGIQETQYF. In nucleotides, the CDR3 is TGCGCCAGCAGCTCCCAGACAGGGATACAAGAGACCCAGTACTTC.